This T cell receptor beta chain is drawn from a study of synovial regulatory T cells in juvenile arthritis. Points from the study as a whole: Largely private between patients, iaTreg TCR repertoires showed partial overlap with synovial Teff and blood CPL repertoires. Synovial Treg CDR3 sequences overlapped more with iaTregs than other circulating Tregs.

For this clone: Its antigen remains unknown.

Approximately 11-patient cohort: 11 active juvenile idiopathic arthritis patients, 3 polyarticular, 8 oligoarticular. Median age about 11 years (about 2.3-22.9); median disease duration about seven years (0.2-19.1). Sequencing was performed with immunoSEQ multiplex PCR; in TCRdb, only in-frame clones are kept and a portion is missing. The table for this sample gives approximately 7,000 clones. Looked up from germline, CDR1 is SNHLY and CDR2 is FYNNEI. The CDR3 covers 10 residues. The protein alone is recorded here. This chain links TRBV2 with TRBJ2-5. The receptor was derived from a donor aged 2-35 years with juvenile idiopathic arthritis. What was sequenced was Treg cells from blood. The sample's subset: remaining (HLA-DR-negative) circulating blood Treg cells. CDR3: CASSVQTQYF. Full variable domain (rest looked up from reference TRBV2 and TRBJ2-5): EPEVTQTPSHQVTQMGQEVILRCVPISNHLYFYWYRQILGQKVEFLVSFYNNEISEKSEIFDDQFSVERPDGSNFTLKIRSTKLEDSAMYFCASSVQTQYFGPGTRLLVL.